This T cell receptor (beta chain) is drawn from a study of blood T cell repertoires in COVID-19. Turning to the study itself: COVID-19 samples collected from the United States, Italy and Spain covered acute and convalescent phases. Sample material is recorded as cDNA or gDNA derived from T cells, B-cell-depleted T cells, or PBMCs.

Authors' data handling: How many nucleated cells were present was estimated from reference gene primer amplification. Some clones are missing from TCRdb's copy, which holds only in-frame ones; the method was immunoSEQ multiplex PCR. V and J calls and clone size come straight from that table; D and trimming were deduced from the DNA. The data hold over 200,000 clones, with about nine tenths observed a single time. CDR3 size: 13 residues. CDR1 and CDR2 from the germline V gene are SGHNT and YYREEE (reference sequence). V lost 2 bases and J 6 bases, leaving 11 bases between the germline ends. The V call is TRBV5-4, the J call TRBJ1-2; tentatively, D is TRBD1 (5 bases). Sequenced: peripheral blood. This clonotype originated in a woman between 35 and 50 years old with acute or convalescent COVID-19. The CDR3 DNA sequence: TGTGCCAGCAGCTTCCCCAACAGGCATGGCTACACCTTC. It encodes CASSFPNRHGYTF.